This T cell receptor (beta chain) emerged from a study of cytomegalovirus exposure and HLA in healthy donors. Study-wide context: There were 85 million or so unique TCRs (from HLA-typed donors) in an early data release.

Germline CDR1 LNHDA, CDR2 SQIVND (reference sequence). This CDR3 spans 17 amino acids. V lost 7 bases, J lost 5 bases, and 24 bases lay in between. Comment on this clone: Antigen specificity is unknown.

Study-level results: In vitro testing confirmed three CMV-associated chains as specific for CMV antigens.

60 Vbeta and 13 Jbeta primers were used in PCR. The assay was immunoSEQ multiplex PCR, and TCRdb's table has in-frame clones only and misses some. The sample consists of under 200,000 clones, around 81% of them appearing once. The sequenced sample was PBMCs. This receptor was obtained from a woman between 50 and 59 years old in good health and CMV-seronegative. This rearrangement joins TRBV19 to TRBJ2-1; perhaps TRBD1 as D (6 bases). DNA of the CDR3: TGTGCCAGTACTCCTGGAACCGCAGGGGAACCCGACAATGAGCAGTTCTTC. Translation: CASTPGTAGEPDNEQFF.